This TCR beta chain was identified during a study of blood T cells in healthy people across ages. Through a sample-barcoded 5' primer and a J-beta primer mix, a second PCR was run for roughly 6 to 11 cycles. From the 5' RACE reads, TCRdb called clonotypes with MiXCR, one entry per CDR3 protein. This sample carries 1.5 million to 2 million distinct CDR3 sequences, approximately 40% of them seen once, and the ten largest clones take 23%. The germline gives CDR1 LGHDT, CDR2 YNNKEL (reference sequence). The CDR3 is made up of 14 amino acids. V lost 4 bases and J 4 bases, leaving 11 bases between the germline ends.

Sequencing input: blood. This sequence originates from a human donor in good health. The gene calls are TRBV3-1 and TRBJ1-5; unclear D gene. CDR3 nucleotide sequence: TGTGCCAGCAGCCTTAATGGAGCAAATCAGCCCCAGCATTTT. This translates into CASSLNGANQPQHF. Variable domain in full (rest from reference TRBV3-1 and TRBJ1-5): DTAVSQTPKYLVTQMGNDKSIKCEQNLGHDTMYWYKQDSKKFLKIMFSYNNKELIINETVPNRFSPKSPDKAHLNLHINSLELGDSAVYFCASSLNGANQPQHFGDGTRLSIL.